This is a list of T cell receptor beta chains from one sample in a study of blood T cell repertoires in COVID-19. Sequenced by immunoSEQ multiplex PCR; TCRdb stores in-frame clones only, minus some. This table holds under 90,000 clones, nearly 90% found once. The specimen sequenced was peripheral blood. These receptors were collected from a woman aged 50 to 60 with COVID-19, enrolled during active disease. CDR3s include the opening cysteine and the closing phenylalanine or tryptophan. A D gene is named only where the DNA matches it firmly. For some rows the clone size is stated as once, few or many, or as a class when expanded; others skip it.

D gene	J gene	V gene	CDR3 length	clone size	CDR3 protein	CDR3 DNA
.	TRBJ2-1	TRBV7-2	17	.	CASSLVGGGWGRREQFF	TGTGCCAGCAGCTTAGTAGGCGGGGGCTGGGGTCGGAGGGAGCAGTTCTTC
.	TRBJ2-2	TRBV3-1/TRBV3-2	15	.	CASSQDRIGAGELFF	TGTGCCAGCAGCCAAGATAGGATCGGGGCCGGGGAGCTGTTTTTT
.	TRBJ2-7	TRBV14	23	once	CASSGRDRGAKLLWREGSYEQYF	TGTGCCAGCAGCGGCCGGGACAGGGGCGCGAAACTCCTCTGGCGGGAGGGATCCTACGAGCAGTACTTC
.	TRBJ2-3	TRBV12-3/TRBV12-4	12	.	CASSPTGNTQYF	TGTGCCAGCAGTCCTACAGGGAATACGCAGTATTTT
.	TRBJ2-3	TRBV3-1/TRBV3-2	15	.	CASSLRVGSSDTQYF	TGTGCCAGCAGCCTTCGCGTCGGGAGCTCAGATACGCAGTATTTT
TRBD2	TRBJ2-7	TRBV11-2	15	.	CASSAAGVYSYEQYF	TGTGCCAGCAGCGCCGCGGGGGTATACTCCTACGAGCAGTACTTC
.	TRBJ1-4	TRBV6-1	15	.	CASSELLDRSEKLFF	TGTGCCAGCAGTGAACTTCTCGACAGGAGTGAAAAACTGTTTTTT
TRBD2	TRBJ2-1	TRBV7-9	15	.	CASSHREDSHNEQFF	TGTGCCAGCAGCCACCGGGAGGACTCTCACAATGAGCAGTTCTTC
TRBD1	TRBJ1-2	TRBV4-1	14	.	CASSQADRGSGYTF	TGCGCCAGCAGCCAAGCTGACAGGGGTTCGGGCTACACCTTC
.	TRBJ1-1	TRBV7-3	13	.	CASSLRRGTEAFF	TGTGCCAGCAGCTTACGTCGGGGGACTGAAGCTTTCTTT
.	TRBJ1-5	TRBV27	15	.	CASTTRAGYNQPQHF	TGTGCCAGCACAACCCGGGCAGGGTATAATCAGCCCCAGCATTTT
.	TRBJ1-4	TRBV3-1/TRBV3-2	16	.	CASGVVVGATNEKLFF	TGTGCCAGCGGGGTCGTGGTAGGGGCAACTAATGAAAAACTGTTTTTT
.	TRBJ1-5	TRBV21-1	15	.	CASSKGQGGFKPQHF	TGTGCCAGCAGCAAGGGACAGGGAGGGTTCAAGCCCCAGCATTTT
.	TRBJ2-7	TRBV9	14	.	CASSVTGLTYEQYF	TGTGCCAGCAGCGTAACAGGGTTAACCTACGAGCAGTACTTC
.	TRBJ1-1	TRBV27	14	.	CASSLFPAATEAFF	TGTGCCAGCAGTTTATTTCCCGCGGCCACTGAAGCTTTCTTT
TRBD1	TRBJ2-3	TRBV28	15	.	CASSGTGGGTDTQYF	TGTGCCAGCAGTGGGACAGGGGGCGGCACAGATACGCAGTATTTT
.	TRBJ2-1	TRBV6-2/TRBV6-3	16	.	CASSYSGGTFYNEQFF	TGTGCCAGCAGTTACTCTGGCGGGACCTTCTACAATGAGCAGTTCTTC
.	TRBJ2-2	TRBV5-6	16	once	CASSLYSHANTGELFF	TGTGCCAGCAGCTTGTACAGTCACGCGAACACCGGGGAGCTGTTTTTT
TRBD1	TRBJ1-1	TRBV19	13	few	CASSATGRTEAFF	TGTGCCAGTAGTGCGACAGGGCGCACTGAAGCTTTCTTT
TRBD2	TRBJ2-1	TRBV6-5	15	.	CASSSAGGVNNEQFF	TGTGCCAGCAGTTCGGCGGGAGGGGTAAACAATGAGCAGTTCTTC
.	TRBJ1-3	TRBV15	14	.	CATSRAGVGNTIYF	TGTGCCACCAGCAGAGCGGGGGTCGGGAACACCATATATTTT
.	TRBJ2-2	TRBV15	14	.	CATSRDPRSGELFF	TGTGCCACCAGCAGAGATCCGAGAAGCGGGGAGCTGTTTTTT
TRBD2	TRBJ2-5	TRBV2	14	few	CASLSREGKETQYF	TGTGCCAGTCTGTCCCGGGAGGGGAAAGAGACCCAGTACTTC
TRBD1	TRBJ2-7	TRBV18	17	.	CASSPQRPRDRVYEQYF	TGTGCCAGCTCACCCCAACGGCCCCGGGACAGAGTCTACGAGCAGTACTTC
TRBD1	TRBJ2-5	TRBV3-1/TRBV3-2	16	.	CASSPRQGLSEETQYF	TGTGCCAGCAGCCCTCGACAGGGGCTATCGGAAGAGACCCAGTACTTC
TRBD1	TRBJ1-4	TRBV7-9	15	.	CASSLGDRDNEKLFF	TGTGCCAGCAGCTTGGGGGACAGGGATAATGAAAAACTGTTTTTT
.	TRBJ1-3	TRBV7-2	14	.	CASSRKQGWGTIYF	TGTGCCAGCAGCCGGAAACAGGGCTGGGGCACCATATATTTT
TRBD2	TRBJ2-6	TRBV11-2	18	.	CASSSLLAGVSGANVLTF	TGTGCCAGCAGCTCTCTTCTAGCGGGTGTCTCTGGGGCCAACGTCCTGACTTTC
.	TRBJ2-3	TRBV30	13	.	CAWSVGRRDTQYF	TGTGCCTGGAGTGTAGGGAGACGAGATACGCAGTATTTT
.	TRBJ2-7	TRBV11-2	14	.	CASSLDGADYEQYF	TGTGCCAGCAGCTTAGATGGGGCAGACTACGAGCAGTACTTC
.	TRBJ2-1	TRBV11-1	15	.	CASSSLAGDYNEQFF	TGTGCCAGCAGCTCCCTGGCAGGGGACTACAATGAGCAGTTCTTC